This T cell receptor beta chain originates from a study of blood T cell repertoires in COVID-19. Study information: Material from acute and convalescent COVID-19 was sourced from the United States, Italy and Spain.

The CDR3 sequence is 12 residues long. Germline V gene lookup returns CDR1 MDHEN and CDR2 SYDVKM. V lost 3 bases, J lost 7 bases, and 2 bases stayed unmatched. In the authors' workflow: Amplification of reference gene primers was used by the study to estimate nucleated cell counts. The method was immunoSEQ multiplex PCR; TCRdb's version includes in-frame clones alone and lacks a portion of them. The V and J calls and the clone size are those of that table, but D and trimming were determined from the DNA. Seen here are about 99,000 clones, 79% observed once, and the top ten hold about a sixth. Specimen: peripheral blood. The receptor was isolated from an elderly woman with active or convalescent COVID-19. The chain couples TRBV28 to TRBJ1-1; 7 nucleotides line up with TRBD1. The CDR3 nucleotides read TGTGCCAGCAGTTTGCGACAGGGTGAAGCTTTCTTT. As protein: CASSLRQGEAFF.